This TCR beta chain was found in a study of blood T cell repertoires in COVID-19. The CDR3 is 15 residues long. After removal of 2 bases from V and 1 base from J, the junction contained 5 bases not matched to a gene. Per the germline V gene, CDR1 is SGHTA and CDR2 is FQGNSA. Original analysis: Nucleated cell number was recorded as an estimate derived from reference gene primer amplification. Profiled with immunoSEQ multiplex PCR; TCRdb holds only in-frame clones, not every one. The V and J calls and clone size are taken from that table; D and trimming were inferred from the DNA. Among 75,000 to 90,000 clones listed, 80% to 90% were seen once.

The receptor was isolated from a man aged 80 or over with acute or convalescent COVID-19. The chain couples TRBV7-2 to TRBJ2-7; TRBD2 aligns across 7 bases. Sample: peripheral blood. CDR3 nucleotides: TGTGCCAGCAGCTTAACGGAGCGGGGTTCCTACGAGCAGTACTTC. Protein: CASSLTERGSYEQYF. The variable domain in full, completed from reference TRBV7-2 and TRBJ2-7, reads GAGVSQSPSNKVTEKGKDVELRCDPISGHTALYWYRQSLGQGLEFLIYFQGNSAPDKSGLPSDRFSAERTGGSVSTLTIQRTQQEDSAVYLCASSLTERGSYEQYFGPGTRLTVT.